These 16 T cell receptor beta chains came from one sample sequenced in a study of identical twins. From the 5' RACE reads, TCRdb called clonotypes with MiXCR, one entry per CDR3 protein. The data show approximately 300,000 distinct CDR3 sequences, roughly 8.6% seen once. The same data also contributed to another study, on yellow fever vaccine responses in identical twins.

Sample: CD8+ T cells sorted from blood. The receptors stem from a woman aged 18-35 years in good health.

The sample holds a few counts of this clonotype. This chain connects TRBV4-3 to TRBJ2-3; D gene unclear. The ends were cut back, 0 bases at V and 2 bases at J, with 6 bases in the middle. The CDR3 has 14 amino acids. The germline V gene has CDR1 LGHNA and CDR2 YSLEER. The CDR3 sequence: CASSQDRPTDTQYF. The CDR3 nucleotides read TGCGCCAGCAGCCAAGATCGGCCCACAGATACGCAGTATTTT.

This clonotype was seen only a few times. This chain connects TRBV6-4 to TRBJ2-3; D not certain. The CDR3 covers 15 residues. The germline gives CDR1 MRHNA, CDR2 SNTAGT. V lost 2 bases to trimming and J lost 0 bases, with 9 bases between them. The CDR3 loop reads CASSDDPTSTDTQYF. As DNA, the CDR3 is TGTGCCAGCAGTGACGACCCGACTAGCACAGATACGCAGTATTTT.

V usage is TRBV4-3 and J usage is TRBJ2-5, with D hard to call. The ends were cut back, 1 base at V and 3 bases at J, with 12 bases in the middle. CDR3 size: 15 residues. The germline V gene encodes CDR1 LGHNA and CDR2 YSLEER. CDR3 in amino acids: CASSQAIGPEETQYF. As DNA, the CDR3 is TGCGCCAGCAGCCAAGCAATTGGGCCGGAAGAGACCCAGTACTTC.

The chain is built from TRBV30 and TRBJ2-5, with 9 bases matching TRBD1. CDR1 GTSNPN and CDR2 SVGIG come from the germline V gene (reference sequence). The CDR3 consists of 13 residues. Germline trimming cut 3 bases from V and 5 bases from J; bases unmatched to any gene: 4. This CDR3 is CAWSTGGAETQYF. The CDR3 coding sequence is TGTGCCTGGAGCACAGGGGGCGCGGAGACCCAGTACTTC.

This clonotype appeared many times. J is TRBJ2-1 and V is TRBV7-2, with 9 bases matching TRBD1. V lost 4 bases to trimming and J lost 6 bases; unmatched junction nucleotides: 1. The CDR3 runs to 13 residues. Germline values: CDR1 SGHTA, CDR2 FQGNSA. The DNA of the CDR3 is TGTGCCAGCAGCTGGGGACAGGGCAATGAGCAGTTCTTC. Translation: CASSWGQGNEQFF.

Turning to this clonotype: A much larger clone differs from this one at a single base, so this may be a read error. The rearrangement uses TRBV24-1 and TRBJ1-5, with D possibly matching TRBD1 (5 bases). The CDR3 length is 18 residues. The germline V gene has CDR1 KGHDR and CDR2 SFDVKD. The CDR3 DNA reads as TGTGCCACCAGCCCCGGGCCCCACAGGACCGATAGCGATCAGCCCCAGCATTTT. Translated, it gives CATSPGPHRTDSDQPQHF.

This clonotype appeared a few times. J is TRBJ1-6 and V is TRBV9, with D possibly matching TRBD1 (5 bases). The V end lost 3 bases, the J end lost 7 bases, and 23 bases lay between the germline ends. CDR3 size: 18 residues. Per the germline V gene, CDR1 is SGDLS and CDR2 is YYNGEE. In nucleotides, the CDR3 is TGTGCCAGCAGCGGAGGAGGCCTGGCGGGGGACCTCAATTCACCCCTCCACTTT. It is translated as CASSGGGLAGDLNSPLHF.

This clonotype was seen only a few times. This chain uses TRBV4-3 with TRBJ2-5; D not certain. The germline V and J ends were trimmed by 0 bases and 0 bases, with 17 bases remaining between them. This CDR3 contains 18 residues. From germline, CDR1 is LGHNA and CDR2 YSLEER. This CDR3 is CASSQDHRIGEYQETQYF. The DNA of the CDR3 is TGCGCCAGCAGCCAAGACCATAGGATTGGAGAGTACCAAGAGACCCAGTACTTC.

In its sample, this clonotype was seen a few times. The chain has TRBV30 and TRBJ2-5; a weak D match, TRBD2 (6 bases). From germline, CDR1 is GTSNPN and CDR2 SVGIG (reference sequence). V lost 6 bases and J lost 7, with 15 bases in between. CDR3 length: 12 amino acids. The CDR3 loop reads CACWKGTLTQYF. The CDR3 DNA reads TGTGCCTGTTGGAAAGGGACTTTGACCCAGTACTTC.

This clonotype showed up just a few times. This chain links TRBV9 with TRBJ2-6; 10 bases agree with TRBD2. Losses at the gene ends were 0 bases for V and 4 bases for J; bases not matched to a gene: 16. This CDR3 is built from 21 residues. The germline V gene has CDR1 SGDLS and CDR2 YYNGEE. The CDR3 nucleotides are TGTGCCAGCAGCGTAGATGGGGAGTTGCTAGCGGGGGCGGAAGGGGCCAACGTCCTGACTTTC. This codes for CASSVDGELLAGAEGANVLTF.

This clonotype was seen more than once but under ten times. The genes are TRBV6-5 and TRBJ2-2; D call uncertain. The CDR3 has 14 amino acids. In germline, CDR1 is MNHEY, CDR2 SVGAGI. The V and J ends lost 2 bases and 0 bases respectively, with 4 bases between them. This CDR3 reads CASSYAANTGELFF. DNA of the CDR3: TGTGCCAGCAGTTACGCGGCGAACACCGGGGAGCTGTTTTTT.

This clonotype has only a few counts. The V and J genes are TRBV20-1 and TRBJ1-2; unclear D gene. The V gene's germline CDR1 is DFQATT and CDR2 SNEGSKA (reference sequence). The CDR3 contains 13 residues. The V end lost 6 bases, the J end lost 3 bases, and 14 bases lay between the germline ends. CDR3 sequence reads: CSAPHGQDYGYTF. DNA for the CDR3: TGCAGTGCCCCTCACGGGCAGGACTATGGCTACACCTTC.

The rearrangement links TRBV23-1 to TRBJ2-1, with D uncertain. TRBV23-1 is placed among ORFs of uncertain function. This CDR3 has 10 amino acids. Trimming took off 11 bases at V and 5 bases at J, with 7 bases between the two ends. The CDR3 DNA follows: TGCGCCGGAACGGACAATGAGCAGTTCTTC. Encoded protein: CAGTDNEQFF.

There are many counts of this clonotype. The J gene is TRBJ2-1, the V gene TRBV4-2; D might be TRBD1 or TRBD2, each matching 5 bases. From germline, CDR1 is LGHNA and CDR2 YNFKEQ. The germline V and J ends were trimmed by 0 bases and 7 bases, with 19 bases remaining between them. The CDR3 spans 17 residues. As DNA, the CDR3 is TGTGCCAGCAGCCAAGAAATCGGGACCCTTGAGGGGAATGAGCAGTTCTTC. Its protein is CASSQEIGTLEGNEQFF.

This clonotype has a count of ten or more. J is TRBJ2-7 and V is TRBV29-1; a weak D match, TRBD1 (5 bases). Germline V CDR1 and CDR2: SQVTM, ANQGSEA. The CDR3 consists of 15 residues. Trimming left V 6 bases short and J 2 bases short, with 20 bases between. CDR3 protein: CSVNVVGQETYEQYF. The CDR3 coding sequence is TGCAGCGTAAACGTAGTGGGGCAGGAGACCTACGAGCAGTACTTC.

This clonotype was counted many times. The chain couples TRBV7-9 to TRBJ2-7; D is perhaps TRBD1 (5 bases). The CDR3 spans 14 residues. The V gene lost 3 bases and the J gene lost 5 bases, with 14 bases spanning the gap. The germline V gene encodes CDR1 SEHNR and CDR2 FQNEAQ (reference sequence). CDR3 DNA: TGTGCCAGCAGCTTTCCCACAGGTGTCGACGAGCAGTACTTC. Translated: CASSFPTGVDEQYF. The full variable domain, with the rest looked up from reference TRBV7-9 and TRBJ2-7, is DTGVSQNPRHKITKRGQNVTFRCDPISEHNRLYWYRQTLGQGPEFLTYFQNEAQLEKSRLLSDRFSAERPKGSFSTLEIQRTEQGDSAMYLCASSFPTGVDEQYFGPGTRLTVT.